These T cell receptor beta chains were read from a single sample in a study of shared clonotypes between healthy human individuals. Profiling relied on immunoSEQ multiplex PCR, and the TCRdb table lists in-frame clones only, not all of them. Among 950,000 to 1,300,000 clones listed, under 80% were seen once. The sample taken for sequencing was memory CD4+ T cells sorted from blood. These receptor sequences come from a young man in good health. Each CDR3 is given with its conserved first and last residue. D genes are given only for firm matches. Expanded clones get a size class; other rows say once, few or many, or leave the size out.

>TRBJ1-4|-|TRBV27|-
TGTGCCAGCAGTACGCCCAGTCAGGGAGGTAATGAAAAACTGTTTTTT
CASSTPSQGGNEKLFF
>TRBJ2-7|few|TRBV5-1|TRBD1
TGCGCCAGCAGCTTAGATAATAGGGACAGCCAGTACTTC
CASSLDNRDSQYF
>TRBJ1-3|-|TRBV6-5|-
TGTGCCAGCAGTTACCGCCCCGGAAACACCATATATTTT
CASSYRPGNTIYF
>TRBJ1-1|-|TRBV18|-
TGTGCCAGCTCACCAGGCAGGAACCAGAACACTGAAGCTTTCTTT
CASSPGRNQNTEAFF
>TRBJ2-1|few|TRBV11-3|-
TGTGCCAGCAGCTTTAAGGTTGGTGAGCAGTTCTTC
CASSFKVGEQFF
>TRBJ1-2|-|TRBV11-3|-
TGTGCCAGCAGCTTAGCCGCGGGTGGCTACACCTTC
CASSLAAGGYTF
>TRBJ1-6|once|TRBV14|-
TGTGCCAGCAGCCAAGATTGGGGGGGGAATTCACCCCTCCACTTT
CASSQDWGGNSPLHF
>TRBJ2-7|-|TRBV6-5|-
TGTGCCAGCGGACGGTACGAGCAGTACTTC
CASGRYEQYF
>TRBJ1-1|once|TRBV27|-
TGTGCCAGCAGATTGACAGGGAACACTGAAGCTTTCTTT
CASRLTGNTEAFF
>TRBJ1-2|-|TRBV18|-
TGTGCCAGCTCACCACCCCTAGGTAACGCGGGGGGCTACACCTTC
CASSPPLGNAGGYTF
>TRBJ2-2|many|TRBV5-4|-
TGTGCCAGCAGCCCCGGGACTTTCGACGCCGGGGAGCTGTTTTTT
CASSPGTFDAGELFF
>TRBJ2-1|-|TRBV7-9|TRBD2
TGTGCCAGCAGCCCTCTCGGGCTAGCGGGGGTCAATGAGCAGTTCTTC
CASSPLGLAGVNEQFF
>TRBJ2-1|-|TRBV5-8|TRBD2
TGTGCCAGCAGGTCCCCGGGCCTAGCGGGGGGGCCGGAAGGGCAGTTCTTC
CASRSPGLAGGPEGQFF
>TRBJ2-7|-|TRBV7-9|-
TGTGCCAGCAGCTTAGCGTGGTTGGACAGTTCCTACGAGCAGTACTTC
CASSLAWLDSSYEQYF
>TRBJ1-3|-|TRBV18|-
TGTGCCAGCTCACCACCGGAGGGACGAAACACCATATATTTT
CASSPPEGRNTIYF
>TRBJ2-2|-|TRBV10-1|-
TGCGCCAGCAGTGTAAACAGGGCCACCGGGGAGCTGTTTTTT
CASSVNRATGELFF
>TRBJ2-7|once|TRBV28|-
TGTGCCAGCAGTTTATCACAGACCTACGAGCAGTACTTC
CASSLSQTYEQYF
>TRBJ1-4|-|TRBV10-3|-
TGTGCCACGAGGGATGGGGCAACTAATGAAAAACTGTTTTTT
CATRDGATNEKLFF